One sample yielded the 32 T cell receptor beta chains listed below, sequenced in a study of response to subunit inactivated influenza vaccine. TCRdb ran MiXCR on the RT-PCR reads and lists one entry per CDR3 protein. Of 500,000 to 600,000 distinct CDR3 sequences listed, 11% to 15% are singletons. Sequenced material: PBMCs from blood, taken approximately 12 days after vaccination. These TCRs come from a man aged 50-60 years who received an inactivated influenza vaccine.

The chain has TRBV3-1 and TRBJ1-6, with D possibly being TRBD1 (5 bases). Germline CDR1 LGHDT, CDR2 YNNKEL (reference sequence). The germline V and J ends were trimmed by 1 base and 3 bases, with 10 bases remaining between them. This CDR3 has 16 residues. This CDR3 is CASSQAQGSYNSPLHF. The CDR3 region has the DNA TGTGCCAGCAGCCAAGCGCAGGGAAGCTATAATTCACCCCTCCACTTT.

This clonotype has more than one count but fewer than ten. The V call is TRBV5-1, the J call TRBJ2-3, with 12 bases aligning to TRBD1. CDR3 length equals 15 residues. V dropped 3 bases and J dropped 6; count of bases not matched to a gene: 5. Germline V gene lookup returns CDR1 SGHRS and CDR2 YFSETQ. This CDR3 is CASSSGTGGQDTQYF. The CDR3 DNA reads as TGCGCCAGCAGCTCCGGGACAGGGGGCCAGGATACGCAGTATTTT.

A few counts support this clonotype. The chain joins TRBV12-3 or TRBV12-4 to TRBJ2-4, with 12 bases that match TRBD1. The trim removed 5 bases at V and 5 bases at J, leaving 7 bases unmatched. The CDR3 covers 16 residues. The CDR3 DNA sequence: TGTGCCAGCAGTCGCCGGGACAGGGGGCGCGAAAACATTCAGTACTTC. Its protein product is CASSRRDRGRENIQYF.

This clonotype was found many times. The rearrangement links TRBV12-3 or TRBV12-4 to TRBJ2-5; 7 positions agree with TRBD1. V lost 6 bases to trimming and J lost 5 bases; unmatched junction nucleotides: 9. The CDR3 totals 14 residues. The CDR3 DNA is TGTGCCAGCAGCCCCGATAGAGGGGGCGAGACCCAGTACTTC. It is translated as CASSPDRGGETQYF.

J is TRBJ2-2 and V is TRBV15; 9 nucleotides match TRBD2. Trimming cost V 3 bases and J 6 bases; bases outside gene matches: 8. This CDR3 is built from 16 residues. Germline CDR1 reads LNHNV; CDR2 reads YYDKDF (reference sequence). CDR3 coding DNA: TGTGCCACCAGCAGCCCAGCGGGGGGCCTAGCCGGGGAGCTGTTTTTT. It encodes CATSSPAGGLAGELFF.

This clonotype was detected only once. This sequence joins TRBV14 and TRBJ2-5; 15 nucleotides match TRBD2. CDR3 length equals 20 residues. Germline V gene lookup returns CDR1 SGHDN and CDR2 FVKESK. Trimming took 2 bases from V and 0 from J; bases not matched to a gene: 10. The CDR3 DNA is TGTGCCAGCAGCCAAACACCGGGACTAGCGGGAGGCTGGTACCAAGAGACCCAGTACTTC. Protein sequence: CASSQTPGLAGGWYQETQYF.

The genes are TRBV19 and TRBJ2-7; D may be TRBD1 (8 bases). This CDR3 contains 15 residues. The V gene's germline CDR1 is LNHDA and CDR2 SQIVND (reference sequence). Trimming left V 5 bases short and J 2 bases short, with 16 bases between. The CDR3 DNA reads TGTGCCAGTAGTCGCGACAGGGGAGGGACCTACGAGCAGTACTTC. Translated: CASSRDRGGTYEQYF.

This clonotype showed up many times. The J gene is TRBJ2-7, the V gene TRBV28; perhaps TRBD1 as D (6 bases). CDR3 size: 16 residues. The V gene's germline CDR1 is MDHEN and CDR2 SYDVKM. The V and J ends lost 2 bases and 7 bases respectively, with 21 bases between them. Here the CDR3 DNA reads TGTGCCAGCAGTTTACTTGCCCTCAACTCAAGGGGGGAGCAGTACTTC. Amino acid sequence: CASSLLALNSRGEQYF.

The J gene is TRBJ2-1, the V gene TRBV11-2, with D possibly being TRBD2 (5 bases). From germline, CDR1 is SGHAT and CDR2 FQNNGV. This CDR3 comprises 15 residues. V dropped 2 bases and J dropped 9 bases, with 17 bases sitting between them. The CDR3 protein is CASSLPLGIRGEQFF. The CDR3 DNA reads TGTGCCAGCAGCTTACCCCTGGGGATCCGGGGTGAGCAGTTCTTC. The variable domain in full, completed from reference TRBV11-2 and TRBJ2-1, reads EAGVAQSPRYKIIEKRQSVAFWCNPISGHATLYWYQQILGQGPKLLIQFQNNGVVDDSQLPKDRFSAERLKGVDSTLKIQPAKLEDSAVYLCASSLPLGIRGEQFFGPGTRLTVL.

The V call is TRBV24-1, the J call TRBJ2-1; the match to TRBD2 covers 12 bases. Germline trimming cut 1 base from V and 9 bases from J; bases unmatched to any gene: 6. Germline V gene sequence: CDR1 KGHDR, CDR2 SFDVKD. The CDR3 is 16 residues long. The CDR3 DNA is TGTGCCACCAGTGATTTTTCTAGCGGGAGGGCCCCTGAGCAGTTCTTC. Translation gives CATSDFSSGRAPEQFF.

This clonotype was seen at least ten times. V gene TRBV15 combines with J gene TRBJ2-1; 8 nucleotides agree with TRBD2. The CDR3 totals 15 residues. Trimming at V came to 0 bases and at J to 8 bases, leaving 6 bases not matched to a gene. CDR1 and CDR2 (germline): LNHNV, YYDKDF (reference sequence). The CDR3 DNA sequence: TGTGCCACCAGCAGAGATCTGGGGACTAGTTATGAGCAGTTCTTC. Protein sequence: CATSRDLGTSYEQFF.

This clonotype was seen a handful of times. V is TRBV18 and J is TRBJ2-1; TRBD2 is a possible D gene (6 bases). The CDR3 totals 17 residues. Trimming removed 0 bases at V and 1 base at J, with 13 bases between. Germline V CDR1 and CDR2: KGHSH, LQKENI. The CDR3 sequence is CASSPPGGWLSYNEQFF. In DNA, the CDR3 is TGTGCCAGCTCACCACCGGGGGGTTGGCTGTCCTACAATGAGCAGTTCTTC.

The chain links TRBV29-1 to TRBJ2-2; D perhaps matches TRBD2 (6 bases). Trimming removed 8 bases from V and 0 bases from J, with 10 bases in between. The CDR3 extends over 13 amino acids. Germline V lookup: CDR1 SQVTM, CDR2 ANQGSEA. For the CDR3, the DNA is TGCAGCTCGCGGGAATCGAACACCGGGGAGCTGTTTTTT. Translated, it gives CSSRESNTGELFF.

This clonotype was seen only once. A much larger clone is a single base away; this may be a read error. CDR3 sequence: CASSRGRGDGYTF. CDR3 bases: TGTGCCAGCAGCCGGGGCAGGGGTGATGGCTACACCTTC. The rearrangement joins TRBV2 to TRBJ1-2; perhaps TRBD1 as D (6 bases). The germline gives CDR1 SNHLY, CDR2 FYNNEI. Trimming took off 6 bases at V and 6 bases at J, with 14 bases between the two ends. This CDR3 comprises 13 residues.

This chain connects TRBV4-1 to TRBJ1-4; D unclear. With 2 bases removed from V and 0 bases from J, the gap between germline ends came to 7 bases. The CDR3 has 15 residues. Germline V gives CDR1 MGHRA, CDR2 YSYEKL. Here the CDR3 reads CASSQSGTTNEKLFF. The CDR3 region has the DNA TGCGCCAGCAGCCAAAGCGGTACAACTAATGAAAAACTGTTTTTT.

The sample holds many counts of this clonotype. The V gene is TRBV12-3 or TRBV12-4, the J gene TRBJ2-1; possible D gene TRBD1, 5 bases. Trimming shortened V by 0 bases and J by 16 bases, and 16 bases separated the two germline ends. The CDR3 length is 13 residues. CDR3 coding DNA: TGTGCCAGCAGTTTAGCGCGTGAGACAGAGGCTTTCTTC. Translating gives CASSLARETEAFF.

V gene TRBV5-5 combines with J gene TRBJ2-7; D is undetermined. The CDR3 is 12 residues long. V was pared by 4 bases and J by 6 bases, with 11 bases between. Germline CDR1 and CDR2: SGHKS and YYEKEE (reference sequence). CDR3 sequence reads: CASSEPTPEQYF. CDR3 nucleotide sequence: TGTGCCAGCAGCGAGCCCACCCCCGAGCAGTACTTC.

With respect to this clonotype: A much larger clone lies a single base off, so this may be a read error. V usage is TRBV28 and J usage is TRBJ2-1; 8 positions agree with TRBD1. CDR1 and CDR2 from the germline V gene are MDHEN and SYDVKM. CDR3 size: 13 residues. CDR3: CPSSSGQDNEQFF. CDR3 DNA sequence: TGTCCCAGCAGTTCGGGACAGGACAATGAGCAGTTCTTC.

The rearrangement links TRBV12-3 or TRBV12-4 to TRBJ1-1, with D perhaps TRBD1 (6 bases). Trimming removed 1 base at V and 10 bases at J, with 13 bases between. The CDR3 loop spans 13 amino acids. Here the CDR3 DNA reads TGTGCCAGCAGTTTAGTCGTCAGGGGAGTAGCTTTCTTT. Translating gives CASSLVVRGVAFF.

The rearrangement links TRBV7-9 to TRBJ2-2, with 7 bases aligning to TRBD1. Germline CDR1 SEHNR, CDR2 FQNEAQ (reference sequence). Trimming removed 10 bases from V and 0 bases from J; junction bases left unmatched: 11. The CDR3 contains 16 residues. The CDR3 coding sequence is TGTGCCATAACGCCCGACAGGGTATCGAACACCGGGGAGCTGTTTTTT. Its translation is CAITPDRVSNTGELFF.

The chain has TRBV4-2 and TRBJ2-1; 10 nucleotides match TRBD2. Germline CDR1 reads LGHNA; CDR2 reads YNFKEQ. V shed 0 bases and J 8 bases; nucleotides not matched to a gene: 7. This CDR3 has 16 amino acids. The CDR3 nucleotides are TGTGCCAGCAGCCAAGAACCTAGCGGGAGAGTAGATGAGCAGTTCTTC. Amino acid sequence: CASSQEPSGRVDEQFF.

This clonotype came up a few times. This sequence joins TRBV3-1 and TRBJ2-7; D possibly corresponds to TRBD1 (6 bases). This CDR3 comprises 16 residues. V was trimmed by 1 base and J by 3 bases, leaving 16 bases between them. Germline V gene lookup returns CDR1 LGHDT and CDR2 YNNKEL (reference sequence). CDR3 region: CASSQANGQPHYEQYF. CDR3 bases: TGTGCCAGCAGCCAAGCTAACGGACAGCCCCACTACGAGCAGTACTTC.

The table lists this clonotype with a few counts. The V gene is TRBV4-3, the J gene TRBJ1-2; D gene unclear. CDR3 size: 11 residues. Per the germline V gene, CDR1 is LGHNA and CDR2 is YSLEER. The germline V and J ends were trimmed by 5 bases and 7 bases, with 8 bases remaining between them. CDR3: CASSSRGGYTF. The CDR3 nucleotides read TGCGCCAGCAGCTCCCGAGGTGGCTACACCTTC.

The gene calls are TRBV20-1 and TRBJ2-3; TRBD2 matches 11 bases. There are 15 residues in the CDR3. V dropped 3 bases and J dropped 3; count of bases not matched to a gene: 5. CDR1 DFQATT and CDR2 SNEGSKA come from the germline V gene (reference sequence). In nucleotides, the CDR3 is TGCAGTGCTAGTCGGCTAGCGGGGGGTACAGATACGCAGTATTTT. The encoded protein is CSASRLAGGTDTQYF.

This clonotype was picked up a small number of times. This chain joins TRBV12-3 or TRBV12-4 and TRBJ2-3; D tentatively fits TRBD1 or TRBD2 (6 bases each). The CDR3 loop spans 15 amino acids. V was cut by 3 bases and J by 4 bases, with 14 bases left in between. DNA of the CDR3: TGTGCCAGCAGTTTGAGGGGGGCAGGTTCAGATACGCAGTATTTT. It encodes CASSLRGAGSDTQYF.

This clonotype was detected ten times or more. The gene calls are TRBV5-1 and TRBJ2-5, with unresolved D. V gave up 0 bases and J gave up 5 bases, with 8 bases separating them. The CDR3 loop spans 13 amino acids. The germline V gene encodes CDR1 SGHRS and CDR2 YFSETQ. The CDR3 spells CASSLAASETQYF. CDR3 nucleotides: TGCGCCAGCAGCTTGGCAGCCAGCGAGACCCAGTACTTC. The variable domain in full, completed from reference TRBV5-1 and TRBJ2-5, reads KAGVTQTPRYLIKTRGQQVTLSCSPISGHRSVSWYQQTPGQGLQFLFEYFSETQRNKGNFPGRFSGRQFSNSRSEMNVSTLELGDSALYLCASSLAASETQYFGPGTRLLVL.

A few counts support this clonotype. The V call is TRBV4-3, the J call TRBJ1-2; perhaps TRBD1 as D (5 bases). Trimming pared 1 base from V and 2 bases from J, leaving 11 bases between. The CDR3 has 15 residues. Germline loops: CDR1 LGHNA, CDR2 YSLEER. The CDR3 nucleotides are TGCGCCAGCAGCCAAGGAAGGGGATCCAACTATGGCTACACCTTC. It codes for CASSQGRGSNYGYTF.

The gene calls are TRBV19 and TRBJ2-1; 12 positions match TRBD2. Germline V gives CDR1 LNHDA, CDR2 SQIVND (reference sequence). The ends lost 9 bases at V and 7 bases at J; junction bases unmatched: 10. The CDR3 consists of 15 residues. CDR3 DNA: TGTGCCAGCCAATTCCTAGCGGGGGGGCCGAATGAGCAGTTCTTC. The encoded protein is CASQFLAGGPNEQFF.

The chain combines TRBV14 with TRBJ2-2; D gene ambiguous. V shed 0 bases and J shed 6 bases, with 8 bases lying between them. CDR1 is SGHDN and CDR2 is FVKESK in the germline V gene. The CDR3 contains 14 residues. This CDR3 is CASSQDWVAGELFF. Here the CDR3 DNA reads TGTGCCAGCAGCCAAGATTGGGTTGCCGGGGAGCTGTTTTTT.

This rearrangement joins TRBV4-1 to TRBJ2-5; possibly TRBD1 or TRBD2 for D (5 bases each). V was clipped by 4 bases and J by 0 bases, with 12 bases between them. This CDR3 region has 15 residues. Germline CDR1 MGHRA, CDR2 YSYEKL. CDR3 amino acids: CASSRPGRNQETQYF. The CDR3 bases are TGCGCCAGCAGCCGCCCGGGACGTAACCAAGAGACCCAGTACTTC.

This clonotype was seen ten or more times. CDR3 sequence reads: CASSFTTSYEQYF. The CDR3 nucleotides are TGTGCCAGCAGCTTTACCACCTCCTACGAGCAGTACTTC. V usage is TRBV7-9 and J usage is TRBJ2-7, with D unresolved. Germline V gene lookup returns CDR1 SEHNR and CDR2 FQNEAQ (reference sequence). This CDR3 is 13 amino acids long. With 3 bases removed from V and 0 bases from J, the gap between germline ends came to 6 bases.

This rearrangement joins TRBV24-1 to TRBJ2-7, with TRBD1 identical over 7 bases. V was pared by 5 bases and J by 0 bases, with 3 bases of the junction left unmatched. The CDR3 sequence is 14 residues long. Germline V gene lookup returns CDR1 KGHDR and CDR2 SFDVKD. The CDR3 protein is CATSGTGSSYEQYF. CDR3 nucleotide sequence: TGTGCCACCAGTGGGACAGGTAGCTCCTACGAGCAGTACTTC.